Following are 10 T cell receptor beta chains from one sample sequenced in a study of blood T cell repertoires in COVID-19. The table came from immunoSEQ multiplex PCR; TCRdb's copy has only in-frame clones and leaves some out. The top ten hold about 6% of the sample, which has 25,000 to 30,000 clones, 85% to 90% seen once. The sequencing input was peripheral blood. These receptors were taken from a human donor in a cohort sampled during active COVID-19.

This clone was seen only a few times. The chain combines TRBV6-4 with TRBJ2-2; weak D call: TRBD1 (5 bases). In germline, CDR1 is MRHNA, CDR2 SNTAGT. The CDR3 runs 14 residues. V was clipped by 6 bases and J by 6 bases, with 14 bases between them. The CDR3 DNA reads TGTGCCAGCAGGGCACAGGTGGACGCCGGGGAGCTGTTTTTT. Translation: CASRAQVDAGELFF.

This CDR3 reads CASQQGRSTGELFF. CDR3 nucleotide sequence: TGCGCCAGCCAACAGGGGCGATCGACCGGGGAGCTGTTTTTT. The chain joins TRBV10-1 to TRBJ2-2; 7 positions agree with TRBD1. The CDR3 is made up of 14 amino acids. Germline CDR1 WNHNN, CDR2 SYGVQD (reference sequence). With 8 bases clipped from V and 5 bases from J, the junction kept 8 bases outside the gene matches.

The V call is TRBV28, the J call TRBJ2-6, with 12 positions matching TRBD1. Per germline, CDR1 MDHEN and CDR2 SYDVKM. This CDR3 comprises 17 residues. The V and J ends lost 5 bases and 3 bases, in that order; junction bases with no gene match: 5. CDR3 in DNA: TGTGCCAGCAGTCCACGGGACAGGGGGCGTGGGGCCAACGTCCTGACTTTC. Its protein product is CASSPRDRGRGANVLTF.

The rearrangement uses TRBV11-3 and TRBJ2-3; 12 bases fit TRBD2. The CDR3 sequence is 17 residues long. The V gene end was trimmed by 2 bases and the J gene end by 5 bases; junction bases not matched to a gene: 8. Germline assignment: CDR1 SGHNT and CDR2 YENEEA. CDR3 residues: CASSLRLAGGPGDTQYF. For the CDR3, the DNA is TGTGCCAGCAGCTTACGTCTAGCGGGGGGGCCTGGAGATACGCAGTATTTT.

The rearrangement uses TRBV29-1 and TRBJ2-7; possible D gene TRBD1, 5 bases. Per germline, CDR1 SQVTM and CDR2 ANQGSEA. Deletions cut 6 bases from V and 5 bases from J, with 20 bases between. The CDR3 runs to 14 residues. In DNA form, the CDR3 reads TGCAGCGTCATGACAGCAATCAGCTTACACGAGCAGTACTTC. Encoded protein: CSVMTAISLHEQYF.

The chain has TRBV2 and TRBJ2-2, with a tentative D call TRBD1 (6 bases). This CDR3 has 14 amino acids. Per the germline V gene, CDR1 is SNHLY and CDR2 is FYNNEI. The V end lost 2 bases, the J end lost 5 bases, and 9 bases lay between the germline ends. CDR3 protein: CASSELQGTGELFF. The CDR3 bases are TGTGCCAGCAGTGAACTACAGGGAACCGGGGAGCTGTTTTTT.

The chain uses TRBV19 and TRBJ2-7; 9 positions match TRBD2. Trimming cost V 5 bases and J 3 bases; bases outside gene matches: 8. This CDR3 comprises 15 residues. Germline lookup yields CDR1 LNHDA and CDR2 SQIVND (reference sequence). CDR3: CASSFSGGLIYEQYF. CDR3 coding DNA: TGTGCCAGTAGTTTTAGCGGGGGCCTGATCTACGAGCAGTACTTC.

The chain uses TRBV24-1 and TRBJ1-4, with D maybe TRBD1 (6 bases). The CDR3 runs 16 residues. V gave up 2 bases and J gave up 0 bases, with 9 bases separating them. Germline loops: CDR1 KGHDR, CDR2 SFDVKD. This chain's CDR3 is CATSDSRTATNEKLFF. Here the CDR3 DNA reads TGTGCCACCAGTGATTCCCGGACAGCAACTAATGAAAAACTGTTTTTT.

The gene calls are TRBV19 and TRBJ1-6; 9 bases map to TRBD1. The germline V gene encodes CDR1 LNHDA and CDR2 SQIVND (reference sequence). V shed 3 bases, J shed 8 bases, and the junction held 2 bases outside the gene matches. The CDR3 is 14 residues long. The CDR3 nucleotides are TGTGCCAGTAGTATCCGGACAGGGGATTCACCCCTCCACTTT. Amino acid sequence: CASSIRTGDSPLHF.

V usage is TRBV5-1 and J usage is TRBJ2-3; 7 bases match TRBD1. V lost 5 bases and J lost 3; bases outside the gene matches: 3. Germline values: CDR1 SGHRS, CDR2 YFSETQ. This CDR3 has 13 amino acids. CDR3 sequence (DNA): TGCGCCAGCAGTGTCAGGGGGACAGATACGCAGTATTTT. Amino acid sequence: CASSVRGTDTQYF.